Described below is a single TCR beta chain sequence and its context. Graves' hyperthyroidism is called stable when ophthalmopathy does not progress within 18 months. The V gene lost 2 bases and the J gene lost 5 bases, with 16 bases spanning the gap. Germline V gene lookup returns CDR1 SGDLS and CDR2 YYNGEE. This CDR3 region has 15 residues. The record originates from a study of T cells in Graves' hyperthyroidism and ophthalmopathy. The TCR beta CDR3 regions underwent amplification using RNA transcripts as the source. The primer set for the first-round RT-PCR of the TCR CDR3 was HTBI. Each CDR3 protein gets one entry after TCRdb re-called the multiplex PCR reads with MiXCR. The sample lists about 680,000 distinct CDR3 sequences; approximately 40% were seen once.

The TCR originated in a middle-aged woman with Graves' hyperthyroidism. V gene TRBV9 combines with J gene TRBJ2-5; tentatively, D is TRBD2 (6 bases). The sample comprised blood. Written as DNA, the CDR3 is TGTGCCAGCAGCGTTGACGCAGGGAGGTATGAGACCCAGTACTTC. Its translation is CASSVDAGRYETQYF.